This T cell receptor (beta chain) was observed in a study of beta chain features in type 1 diabetes. Study-level results: Within the patient group, naive, central memory and Treg TCRB repertoires appeared more similar to each other than within healthy donors. Lower insertion and higher deletion counts appeared at VDJ junctions in type 1 diabetes patients. When Type 1 diabetes patients were examined, their TCRB CDR3s proved moderately but significantly shorter in all four CD4+ subsets.

The V and J ends lost 3 bases and 7 bases respectively, with 18 bases between them. This CDR3 is 14 amino acids long. Germline CDR1 and CDR2: SQVTM and ANQGSEA. All of the isolated RNA was reverse transcribed, so expressed TCRB transcripts were sequenced. Sequenced by immunoSEQ multiplex PCR; TCRdb stores in-frame clones only, minus some. The sample has 150,000 to 160,000 clones, roughly 11% seen once. Purity (above 95%) was reached by all sorted populations. Concerning this clone itself: Antigen unknown.

Sequencing was done on a sample of central memory CD4+ T cells from blood. This TCR was sampled from a man aged 18 to 29 in good health. The rearrangement links TRBV29-1 to TRBJ2-5; TRBD1 or TRBD2 may be the D gene (6 bases each). The DNA of the CDR3 is TGCAGCGTTGAGTCGGGAACCAGGGGAGGGACCCAGTACTTC. It yields the protein CSVESGTRGGTQYF.